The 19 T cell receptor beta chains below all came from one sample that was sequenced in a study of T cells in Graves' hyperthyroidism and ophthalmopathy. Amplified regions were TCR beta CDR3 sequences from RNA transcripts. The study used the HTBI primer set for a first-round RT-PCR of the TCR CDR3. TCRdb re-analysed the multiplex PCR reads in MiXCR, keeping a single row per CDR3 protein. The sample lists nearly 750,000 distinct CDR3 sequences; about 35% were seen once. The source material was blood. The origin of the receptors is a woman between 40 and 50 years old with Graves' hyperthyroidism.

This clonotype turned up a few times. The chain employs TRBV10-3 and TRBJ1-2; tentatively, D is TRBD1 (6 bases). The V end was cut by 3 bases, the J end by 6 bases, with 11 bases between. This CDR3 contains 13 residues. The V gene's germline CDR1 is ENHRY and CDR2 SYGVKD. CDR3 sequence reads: CAISDQGSDGYTF. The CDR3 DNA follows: TGTGCCATCAGTGACCAGGGGTCGGATGGCTACACCTTC.

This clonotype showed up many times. CDR3 sequence reads: CASRPTGGNYGYTF. The CDR3 nucleotides are TGTGCCAGCAGGCCGACAGGGGGCAACTATGGCTACACCTTC. This sequence joins TRBV7-2 and TRBJ1-2, with 10 nucleotides matching TRBD1. Per the germline V gene, CDR1 is SGHTA and CDR2 is FQGNSA. The CDR3 has 14 residues. V was pared by 6 bases and J by 2 bases, with 3 bases of the junction left unmatched. Full variable domain (outside the CDR3, taken from reference TRBV7-2 and TRBJ1-2): GAGVSQSPSNKVTEKGKDVELRCDPISGHTALYWYRQSLGQGLEFLIYFQGNSAPDKSGLPSDRFSAERTGGSVSTLTIQRTQQEDSAVYLCASRPTGGNYGYTFGSGTRLTVV.

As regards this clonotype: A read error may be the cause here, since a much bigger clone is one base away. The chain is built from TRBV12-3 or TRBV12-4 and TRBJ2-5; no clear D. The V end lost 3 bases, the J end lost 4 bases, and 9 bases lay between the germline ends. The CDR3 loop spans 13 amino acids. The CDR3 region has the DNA TGTGCCAGCAGTTTTGTGGGCCGAGAGACCCAGTACTTC. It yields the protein CASSFVGRETQYF.

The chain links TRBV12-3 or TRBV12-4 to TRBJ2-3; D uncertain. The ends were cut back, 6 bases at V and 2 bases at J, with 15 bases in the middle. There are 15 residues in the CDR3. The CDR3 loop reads CASRTTYQNTDTQYF. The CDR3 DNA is TGTGCCAGCAGAACAACGTACCAGAACACAGATACGCAGTATTTT.

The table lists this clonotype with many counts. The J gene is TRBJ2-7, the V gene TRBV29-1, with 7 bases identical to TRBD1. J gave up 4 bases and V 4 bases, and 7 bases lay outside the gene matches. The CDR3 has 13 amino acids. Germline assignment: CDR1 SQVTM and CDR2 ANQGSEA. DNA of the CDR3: TGCAGCGTTGCCCGGGACAGACTATACGAGCAGTACTTC. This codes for CSVARDRLYEQYF.

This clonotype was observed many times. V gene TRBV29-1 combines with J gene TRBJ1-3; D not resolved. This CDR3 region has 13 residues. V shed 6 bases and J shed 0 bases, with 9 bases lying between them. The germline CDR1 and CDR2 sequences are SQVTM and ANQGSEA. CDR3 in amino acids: CSVTERSGNTIYF. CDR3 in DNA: TGCAGCGTAACAGAGCGCTCTGGAAACACCATATATTTT.

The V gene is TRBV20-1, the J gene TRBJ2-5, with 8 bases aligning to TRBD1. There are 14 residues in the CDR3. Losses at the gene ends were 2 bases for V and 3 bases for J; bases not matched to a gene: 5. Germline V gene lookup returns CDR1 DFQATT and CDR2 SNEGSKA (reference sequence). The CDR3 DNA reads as TGCAGTGCTAGATATCGACAGGGGAAAGAGACCCAGTACTTC. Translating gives CSARYRQGKETQYF.

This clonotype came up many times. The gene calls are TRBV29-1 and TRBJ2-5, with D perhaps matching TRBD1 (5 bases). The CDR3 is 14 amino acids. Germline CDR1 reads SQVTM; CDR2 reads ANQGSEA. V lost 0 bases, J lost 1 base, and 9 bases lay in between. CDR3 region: CSVEDLQVQETQYF. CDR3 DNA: TGCAGCGTTGAAGATCTACAGGTCCAAGAGACCCAGTACTTC.

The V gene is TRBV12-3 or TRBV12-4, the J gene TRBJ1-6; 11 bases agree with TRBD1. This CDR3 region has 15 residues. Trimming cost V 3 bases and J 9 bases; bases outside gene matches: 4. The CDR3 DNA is TGTGCCAGCAGTTTTAGCGGACAGGGGGCTTCACCCCTCCACTTT. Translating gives CASSFSGQGASPLHF.

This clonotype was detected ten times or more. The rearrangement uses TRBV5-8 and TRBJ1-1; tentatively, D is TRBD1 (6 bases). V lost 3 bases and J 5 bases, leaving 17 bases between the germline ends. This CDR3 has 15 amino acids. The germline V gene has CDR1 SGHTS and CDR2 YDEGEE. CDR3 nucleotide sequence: TGTGCCAGCAGCTCGATCGACAGGTCACGAACTGAAGCTTTCTTT. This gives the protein CASSSIDRSRTEAFF.

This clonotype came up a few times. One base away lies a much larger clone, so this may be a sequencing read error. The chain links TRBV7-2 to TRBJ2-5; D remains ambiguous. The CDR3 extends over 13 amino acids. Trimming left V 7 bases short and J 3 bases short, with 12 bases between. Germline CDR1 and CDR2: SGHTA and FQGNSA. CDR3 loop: CASTSCLEETQYF. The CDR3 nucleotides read TGTGCCAGCACCAGCTGCTTGGAAGAGACCCAGTACTTC.

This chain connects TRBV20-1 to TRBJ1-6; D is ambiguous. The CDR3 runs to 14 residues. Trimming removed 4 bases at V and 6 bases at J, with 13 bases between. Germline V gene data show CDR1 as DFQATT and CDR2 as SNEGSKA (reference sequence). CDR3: CSATETPPNSPLHF. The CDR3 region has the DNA TGCAGTGCTACTGAGACGCCCCCTAATTCACCCCTCCACTTT.

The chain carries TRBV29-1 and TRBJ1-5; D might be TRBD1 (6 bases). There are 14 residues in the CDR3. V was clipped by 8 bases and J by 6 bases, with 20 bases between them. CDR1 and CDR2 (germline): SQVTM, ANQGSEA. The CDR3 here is CSSGPGASGQPQHF. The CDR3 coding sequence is TGCAGCAGTGGGCCAGGGGCCTCGGGTCAGCCCCAGCATTTT.

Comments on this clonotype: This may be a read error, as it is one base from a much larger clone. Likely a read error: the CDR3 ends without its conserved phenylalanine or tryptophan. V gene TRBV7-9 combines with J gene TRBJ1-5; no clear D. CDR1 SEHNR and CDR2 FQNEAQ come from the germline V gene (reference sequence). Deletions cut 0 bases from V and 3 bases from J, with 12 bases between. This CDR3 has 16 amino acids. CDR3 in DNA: TGTGCCAGCAGCTTAGCCGACCCCGGGGTCAATCAGCCCCAGCATCTT. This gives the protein CASSLADPGVNQPQHL.

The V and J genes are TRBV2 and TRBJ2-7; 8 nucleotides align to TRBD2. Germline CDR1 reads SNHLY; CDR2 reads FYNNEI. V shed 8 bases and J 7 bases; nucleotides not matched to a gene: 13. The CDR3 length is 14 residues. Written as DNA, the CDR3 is TGTGCCAGCTACTTAGGCGGGAGGATTCGAGAGCAGTACTTC. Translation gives CASYLGGRIREQYF.

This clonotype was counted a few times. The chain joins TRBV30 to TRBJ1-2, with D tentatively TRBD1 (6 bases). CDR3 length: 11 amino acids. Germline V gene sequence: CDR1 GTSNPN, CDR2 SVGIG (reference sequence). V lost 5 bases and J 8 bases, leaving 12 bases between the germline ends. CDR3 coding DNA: TGTGCCTGGGGGCGGGACAAAGGCTACACCTTC. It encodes CAWGRDKGYTF.

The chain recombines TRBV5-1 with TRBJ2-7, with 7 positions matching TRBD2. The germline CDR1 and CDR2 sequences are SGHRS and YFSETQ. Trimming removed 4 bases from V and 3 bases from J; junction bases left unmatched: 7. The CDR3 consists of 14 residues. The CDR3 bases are TGCGCCAGCAGCGGCGGGAGCCAGTTCTACGAGCAGTACTTC. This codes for CASSGGSQFYEQYF.

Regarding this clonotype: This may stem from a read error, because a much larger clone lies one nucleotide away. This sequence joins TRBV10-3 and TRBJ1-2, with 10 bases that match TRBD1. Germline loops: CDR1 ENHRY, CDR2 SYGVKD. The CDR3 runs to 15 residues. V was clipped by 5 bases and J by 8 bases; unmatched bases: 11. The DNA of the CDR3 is TGTGCCATCAGTTATTGGGACAGGGGATCTACGGGCTACACCTTC. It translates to CAISYWDRGSTGYTF.

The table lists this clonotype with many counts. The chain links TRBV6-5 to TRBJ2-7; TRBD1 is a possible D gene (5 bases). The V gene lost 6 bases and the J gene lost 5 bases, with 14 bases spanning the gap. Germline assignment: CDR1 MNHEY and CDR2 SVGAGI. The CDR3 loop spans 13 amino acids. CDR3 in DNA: TGTGCCAGCAGATTTTCGTGGGGCGACGAGCAGTACTTC. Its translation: CASRFSWGDEQYF.